This T cell receptor (beta chain) was recovered during a study of blood T cells in healthy people across ages (dated by TCRdb to the mid-2010s). Study-level background: Template switching captured roughly one uniquely barcoded TCR beta cDNA molecule per two T cells in model experiments. Using deep sequencing normalized with unique cDNA molecular identifiers, the study measured how TCR beta repertoire diversity changes with age. For two donors (one aged 18 to 29 and one aged 80 or older), the study analyzed two additional independent replicas of 1 million unique cDNA reads from the same blood draw. The donors were divided into four age groups: young (average approximately 15 years), middle-aged (approximately 41), aged (approximately 62) and long-lived (around 87). To avoid experimental bias, donors of different ages were distributed randomly across sequencing lanes. Overall study results and their limits: Observed TCR beta diversity per million T cells fell roughly linearly with age, and a significant reduction was already apparent by age around 40. The long-lived group showed more naive CD4+ T cells, fewer expanded clones and increased TCR diversity than the aged group, suggesting age selection. Conclusive comparison of naive and antigen-experienced compartments was prevented by the profiling of bulk unsorted PBMCs. There was a strong correlation between observed TCR beta diversity and the percentage of naive T cells measured by flow cytometry. Total diversity estimates from one million sequenced T cells were considered lower bounds and underestimates. The CMV infection status of donors was not known, potentially confounding age-related changes in expanded clonotypes.

The library relied on 5' RACE. TCRdb names Illumina HiSeq 2500 as the instrument used. A second PCR of about 7 to 12 cycles was run with a J-beta primer mix and a sample-barcoded 5' primer. A template-switch 5' adaptor carrying 12 random nucleotides introduced a unique molecular identifier onto each TCR beta cDNA molecule. At least 2.5 million CDR3-containing paired-end reads were obtained from each sample. The Mint cDNA synthesis kit, primed by a TRBC-specific oligonucleotide, was used to synthesize first-strand cDNA from all RNA. All cDNA was treated with uracil-DNA glycosylase and then went through a first 18-cycle PCR with the universal primers M1SS and BC2_uni_R. On the study's bioinformatics: Each sample was normalized by randomly selecting 1 million high-quality reads, each carrying a distinct molecular identifier. Reads sharing molecular identifiers were discarded rather than binned into consensus sequences. MiTCR, set to a Q25 quality threshold and the strictest error-elimination algorithm, was used for CDR3 identification, clonotype clustering and error correction. A nonparametric unseen species model using Euler transformation provided a lower-bound estimate of total TCR beta diversity. TCRdb reprocessing: public reads trimmed at Q25 with fastp, clones called with MiXCR, in-frame beta chains kept. One record per CDR3 amino acid sequence lists the most common genes and DNA. The V and J calls and clone size are TCRdb's, not the authors'. This sample gives approximately 680,000 distinct CDR3 sequences in total; approximately 31% of them show up just once. The ten largest make up approximately 15% of the sample.

Donors were roughly 40 systemically healthy Caucasian individuals from Russia aged 6 to 90 years. Approximately 10 milliliters of peripheral blood were collected from each donor into EDTA-treated Vacutainer tubes. Ficoll-Paque density-gradient centrifugation was used to isolate PBMCs, with at least 6.5 million per sample. Total RNA was extracted from PBMCs with Trizol reagent, with at least 5.5 micrograms obtained per sample. For every donor, an aliquot of PBMCs went through flow cytometry to measure the percentages of naive CD45RAhigh/CD27high T cells. This clonotype was seen ten or more times. It lacks a known antigen. Per-base quality was not reported, and no clone a single base away is much larger than it. Sequences MNHEY (CDR1) and SVGEGT (CDR2) are obtained from the germline V gene. Trimming takes 5 bases from V and 2 bases from J, and the germline ends sit 19 bases apart. There are 16 amino acids in the CDR3, from cysteine to phenylalanine inclusive. The entry retains the CDR3 DNA only, 48 bases that are in frame from base 1.

The chain uses TRBV6-2 or TRBV6-3 and TRBJ2-7, with a weak D call of TRBD1 (6 bases match). Material for sequencing was blood. The TCR was taken from a woman of 80 years or more in good health. Donor details come from another sample of the same person, matched by shared clones. The sequence in DNA is TGTGCCAGCAGTGGATGGGGGCCGATGGACACCTACGAGCAGTACTTC. Translation gives CASSGWGPMDTYEQYF.